These T cell receptor beta chains were read from a single sample in a study of T-cell memory formation after mild COVID-19. TCRdb itself ran the 5' RACE reads through MiXCR, one entry per CDR3 protein. The data hold approximately 500,000 distinct CDR3 sequences, with roughly 25% observed a single time. Sequences were obtained from PBMCs or a T cell subset sorted from them (not recorded which). These receptors came from an adult woman who had mild COVID-19 (a few samples of this study predate the infection). Cell type and time point are not known. Both conserved end residues are part of each CDR3. Fields, in order: J gene, V gene, CDR3 protein.

J gene: TRBJ1-4
V gene: TRBV18
CDR3 protein: CASSLANEKLFF

J gene: TRBJ2-7
V gene: TRBV28
CDR3 protein: CASSPGLHEQYF

J gene: TRBJ2-1
V gene: TRBV27
CDR3 protein: CASSPSGGQWGEQFF

J gene: TRBJ2-3
V gene: TRBV5-1
CDR3 protein: CASSSPGTSTDTQYF

J gene: TRBJ2-3
V gene: TRBV7-2
CDR3 protein: CASSSQGPVTDTQYF

J gene: TRBJ1-1
V gene: TRBV12-3/TRBV12-4
CDR3 protein: CASSPFTGQVNTEAFF

J gene: TRBJ2-7
V gene: TRBV9
CDR3 protein: CASSPRTVGAEQYF

J gene: TRBJ2-7
V gene: TRBV7-2
CDR3 protein: CASSFGTGKGEQYF

J gene: TRBJ1-2
V gene: TRBV4-2
CDR3 protein: CASSQPDREHGGYTF

J gene: TRBJ1-3
V gene: TRBV12-3/TRBV12-4
CDR3 protein: CASSVRTAGNTIYF

J gene: TRBJ2-3
V gene: TRBV24-1
CDR3 protein: CATSDSLTGFTDTQYF

J gene: TRBJ2-7
V gene: TRBV11-1
CDR3 protein: CASSVWTQGISYEQYF

J gene: TRBJ2-1
V gene: TRBV3-1
CDR3 protein: CASSQWQGSYNEQFF

J gene: TRBJ2-3
V gene: TRBV3-1
CDR3 protein: CASSQGTSGIADTQYF

J gene: TRBJ2-3
V gene: TRBV6-5
CDR3 protein: CASSPLLGLAVTDTQYF

J gene: TRBJ2-2
V gene: TRBV7-3
CDR3 protein: CASSSDTGELFF

J gene: TRBJ2-6
V gene: TRBV7-8
CDR3 protein: CASSFGSAGANVLTF

J gene: TRBJ1-5
V gene: TRBV10-3
CDR3 protein: CAIRSDRNFNQPQHF

J gene: TRBJ1-5
V gene: TRBV5-5
CDR3 protein: CASSSGQGRDQPQHF

J gene: TRBJ2-5
V gene: TRBV5-6
CDR3 protein: CASSWGTGGTQYF

J gene: TRBJ2-1
V gene: TRBV5-1
CDR3 protein: CASSSGPEGVYNEQFF

J gene: TRBJ1-5
V gene: TRBV20-1
CDR3 protein: CSAIDRGSNQPQHF

J gene: TRBJ2-1
V gene: TRBV7-9
CDR3 protein: CASSLLGQGPWDNEQFF

J gene: TRBJ1-1
V gene: TRBV9
CDR3 protein: CASSVAGGGMNTEAFF

J gene: TRBJ1-6
V gene: TRBV7-9
CDR3 protein: CASSSRQGGSPLHF

J gene: TRBJ2-3
V gene: TRBV5-1
CDR3 protein: CANWEGDTQYF

J gene: TRBJ2-1
V gene: TRBV29-1
CDR3 protein: CSVDGFEKGKWYNEQFF

J gene: TRBJ2-1
V gene: TRBV2
CDR3 protein: CASRDILEQFF

J gene: TRBJ2-2
V gene: TRBV7-3
CDR3 protein: CASSSTPGAAGELFF

J gene: TRBJ2-5
V gene: TRBV5-1
CDR3 protein: CASSLLGGEETQYF

J gene: TRBJ2-7
V gene: TRBV5-1
CDR3 protein: CASSLAGDLGEQYF

J gene: TRBJ2-2
V gene: TRBV12-3/TRBV12-4
CDR3 protein: CASSFFGGRGELFF

J gene: TRBJ2-2
V gene: TRBV7-9
CDR3 protein: CASSTRTTSGELFF

J gene: TRBJ2-6
V gene: TRBV12-3/TRBV12-4
CDR3 protein: CASSSQGVGSGANVLTF

J gene: TRBJ2-1
V gene: TRBV20-1
CDR3 protein: CSAAGGRAYNEQFF

J gene: TRBJ2-7
V gene: TRBV6-6
CDR3 protein: CASSRPGQGRSYEQYF

J gene: TRBJ1-2
V gene: TRBV5-1
CDR3 protein: CASSLSQQGLSGYTF

J gene: TRBJ1-4
V gene: TRBV7-8
CDR3 protein: CASSLEVGARTGYEKLFF

J gene: TRBJ2-7
V gene: TRBV7-2
CDR3 protein: CASSHGGSYEQYF

J gene: TRBJ2-4
V gene: TRBV2
CDR3 protein: CASRGLAGSLAKNIQYF

J gene: TRBJ2-1
V gene: TRBV7-9
CDR3 protein: CASSWSSGTYNEQFF

J gene: TRBJ1-1
V gene: TRBV30
CDR3 protein: CAWSVPAGDHTEAFF

J gene: TRBJ2-7
V gene: TRBV10-3
CDR3 protein: CAISESNSGGGSYEQYF

J gene: TRBJ1-2
V gene: TRBV7-9
CDR3 protein: CASSPMDRGLYGYTF

J gene: TRBJ1-1
V gene: TRBV20-1
CDR3 protein: CSARDSGAGTEAFF

J gene: TRBJ2-3
V gene: TRBV7-3
CDR3 protein: CASSTTSGGTTDTQYF

J gene: TRBJ2-7
V gene: TRBV5-5
CDR3 protein: CASSLGTGLEQYF

J gene: TRBJ1-2
V gene: TRBV29-1
CDR3 protein: CSVFTGQGLNSFYGYTF

J gene: TRBJ1-4
V gene: TRBV7-2
CDR3 protein: CASSGRQGMNEKLFF

J gene: TRBJ2-2
V gene: TRBV4-1
CDR3 protein: CASSQEGLAANTGELFF

J gene: TRBJ2-3
V gene: TRBV19
CDR3 protein: CASNSRSGSGGADTQYF

J gene: TRBJ1-2
V gene: TRBV5-1
CDR3 protein: CASSLGTEVYGYTF

J gene: TRBJ2-7
V gene: TRBV12-3/TRBV12-4
CDR3 protein: CASRRDSSSYEQYF

J gene: TRBJ2-5
V gene: TRBV9
CDR3 protein: CASSVAPTRAETQYF

J gene: TRBJ2-7
V gene: TRBV10-3
CDR3 protein: CAIGRTGGKYEQYF

J gene: TRBJ2-3
V gene: TRBV4-3
CDR3 protein: CASSQDPALGDTQYF

J gene: TRBJ2-1
V gene: TRBV4-3
CDR3 protein: CASSQEEAETGNEQFF

J gene: TRBJ2-7
V gene: TRBV10-3
CDR3 protein: CASSGQASSYEQYF

J gene: TRBJ1-1
V gene: TRBV5-5
CDR3 protein: CASSWDTNTEAFF